The 22 T cell receptor beta chains below were found in one sample sequenced in a study of blood T cell repertoires in COVID-19. Sequencing was performed with immunoSEQ multiplex PCR; in TCRdb, only in-frame clones are kept and a portion is missing. The table records more than 140,000 clones, over 75% of them present only once. Sequencing used peripheral blood. These TCRs come from a human donor in a cohort sampled during active COVID-19.

This clone has a handful of counts. The V call is TRBV27, the J call TRBJ2-2; the match to TRBD2 covers 8 bases. Germline lookup yields CDR1 MNHEY and CDR2 SMNVEV (reference sequence). The CDR3 loop spans 16 amino acids. V lost 2 bases and J lost 6; bases outside the gene matches: 8. The CDR3 loop is CASSLRGAGEPGELFF. The CDR3 DNA reads TGTGCCAGCAGTTTAAGAGGAGCGGGAGAACCCGGGGAGCTGTTTTTT.

This rearrangement joins TRBV29-1 to TRBJ1-2, with 8 nucleotides matching TRBD1. Trimming cost V 4 bases and J 6 bases; bases outside gene matches: 10. Per germline, CDR1 SQVTM and CDR2 ANQGSEA. The CDR3 contains 14 residues. The CDR3: CSVVPGGERNGYTF. DNA of the CDR3: TGCAGCGTTGTTCCAGGGGGCGAACGGAATGGCTACACCTTC.

CDR3 residues: CASRAPIRVLGYGYTF. CDR3 nucleotides: TGCGCCAGCAGAGCACCAATCAGGGTTTTAGGCTATGGCTACACCTTC. The J gene is TRBJ1-2, the V gene TRBV23-1; perhaps TRBD1 as D (5 bases). TRBV23-1 is marked as an open reading frame, function uncertain. The CDR3 loop spans 16 amino acids. V was cut by 6 bases and J by 4 bases, with 21 bases left in between.

This chain connects TRBV5-1 to TRBJ1-1, with D tentatively TRBD1 (5 bases). The CDR3 has 14 amino acids. Deletions cut 4 bases from V and 1 base from J, with 11 bases between. Germline CDR1 reads SGHRS; CDR2 reads YFSETQ. The CDR3 here is CASSPRGGNTEAFF. The DNA of the CDR3 is TGCGCCAGCAGCCCTCGCGGGGGGAACACTGAAGCTTTCTTT.

This clone was counted once. The chain couples TRBV27 to TRBJ2-5; the D gene is possibly TRBD1 (6 bases). The germline gives CDR1 MNHEY, CDR2 SMNVEV (reference sequence). Trimming cost V 5 bases and J 3 bases, with 19 bases left between them. This CDR3 contains 16 residues. The CDR3 region is CASSPIPQGTKETQYF. The DNA of the CDR3 is TGTGCCAGCAGTCCGATCCCGCAGGGGACCAAAGAGACCCAGTACTTC.

The CDR3 DNA is TGTGCCAGCAGTGAGGTGGGCTCGAGGAACACTGAAGCTTTCTTT. Its translation: CASSEVGSRNTEAFF. The chain has TRBV25-1 and TRBJ1-1; no firm D call. The CDR3 sequence is 15 residues long. Trimming cost V 3 bases and J 1 base, with 12 bases left between them. Germline-derived CDR1 and CDR2 are MGHDK and SYGVNS.

This clone was detected once. The chain uses TRBV28 and TRBJ2-2, with 8 bases matching TRBD2. The length of the CDR3 is 16 residues. Losses at the gene ends were 2 bases for V and 5 bases for J; bases not matched to a gene: 7. Germline CDR1 and CDR2: MDHEN and SYDVKM. As DNA, the CDR3 is TGTGCCAGCAGTTTAGGAGGGACTAGAGAGACCGGGGAGCTGTTTTTT. Translating gives CASSLGGTRETGELFF.

The chain combines TRBV29-1 with TRBJ2-5; no clear D gene. This CDR3 contains 11 residues. From germline, CDR1 is SQVTM and CDR2 ANQGSEA. V lost 3 bases and J 2 bases, leaving 4 bases between the germline ends. CDR3 coding DNA: TGCAGCGTTGACAGACAAGAGACCCAGTACTTC. Its translation is CSVDRQETQYF.

The V call is TRBV5-1, the J call TRBJ2-3, with D possibly matching TRBD2 (6 bases). The V gene lost 0 bases and the J gene lost 0 bases, with 11 bases spanning the gap. The length of the CDR3 is 16 residues. The germline V gene has CDR1 SGHRS and CDR2 YFSETQ. CDR3 sequence (DNA): TGCGCCAGCAGCTTGGGGCTGCGGGAAAGCACAGATACGCAGTATTTT. It specifies CASSLGLRESTDTQYF.

In its sample, this clone was seen once. This chain connects TRBV6-5 to TRBJ1-2; 8 bases fit TRBD1. Germline values: CDR1 MNHEY, CDR2 SVGAGI. V shed 10 bases and J 2 bases; nucleotides not matched to a gene: 9. This CDR3 spans 14 amino acids. The CDR3 sequence: CAIFSQGANYGYTF. As DNA, the CDR3 is TGTGCCATTTTCTCTCAGGGGGCCAACTATGGCTACACCTTC.

This clone was recorded only once. The J gene is TRBJ2-7, the V gene TRBV3-1 (or the pseudogene TRBV3-2), with 13 bases identical to TRBD2. CDR1 and CDR2 from the germline V gene are LGHDT and YNNKEL (reference sequence). V gave up 1 base and J gave up 1 base; unmatched junction bases: 10. This CDR3 region has 19 residues. The CDR3 loop is CASSQVYWTSGRVSYEQYF. The CDR3 DNA reads TGTGCCAGCAGCCAAGTTTATTGGACTAGCGGGAGAGTGTCCTACGAGCAGTACTTC.

The chain has TRBV29-1 and TRBJ2-1, with D unresolved. This CDR3 region has 14 residues. Trimming removed 5 bases at V and 0 bases at J, with 11 bases between. CDR1 and CDR2 from the germline V gene are SQVTM and ANQGSEA. DNA for the CDR3: TGCAGCGTTCGGAGCCCCAGCTCCTACAATGAGCAGTTCTTC. Amino acids: CSVRSPSSYNEQFF.

The rearrangement links TRBV11-3 to TRBJ2-3; 7 bases align to TRBD1. J lost 4 bases, V lost 4 bases, and 8 bases had no gene match. This CDR3 is built from 15 residues. The germline V gene encodes CDR1 SGHNT and CDR2 YENEEA. This chain's CDR3 is CASSSSGTAADTQYF. The DNA for the CDR3 is TGTGCCAGCAGCTCTTCCGGGACAGCGGCAGATACGCAGTATTTT. The whole variable domain, filled in from reference TRBV11-3 and TRBJ2-3, reads EAGVVQSPRYKIIEKKQPVAFWCNPISGHNTLYWYLQNLGQGPELLIRYENEEAVDDSQLPKDRFSAERLKGVDSTLKIQPAELGDSAVYLCASSSSGTAADTQYFGPGTRLTVL.

The V call is TRBV14, the J call TRBJ1-2; D is possibly TRBD1 (5 bases). Deletions cut 4 bases from V and 6 bases from J, with 21 bases between. The CDR3 extends over 16 amino acids. Germline V lookup: CDR1 SGHDN, CDR2 FVKESK. Here the CDR3 reads CASSLSGTEYLNGYTF. The DNA of the CDR3 is TGTGCCAGCAGCCTTAGCGGGACCGAGTATCTTAATGGCTACACCTTC.

This rearrangement joins TRBV5-1 to TRBJ1-3, with D maybe TRBD1 (6 bases). This CDR3 contains 15 residues. The germline V and J ends were trimmed by 4 bases and 0 bases, with 11 bases remaining between them. Germline V gene data show CDR1 as SGHRS and CDR2 as YFSETQ. CDR3 DNA: TGCGCCAGCAGCCCCTGGACAGTCTCTGGAAACACCATATATTTT. The encoded protein is CASSPWTVSGNTIYF.

This sequence joins TRBV6-1 and TRBJ1-5; 7 bases are a match to TRBD1. This CDR3 is 14 amino acids long. V was pared by 3 bases and J by 6 bases, with 5 bases of the junction left unmatched. Germline CDR1 MNHNS, CDR2 SASEGT. The CDR3, as DNA: TGTGCCAGCAGTGAGCACAGGGGTCTTCAGCCCCAGCATTTT. Residues: CASSEHRGLQPQHF.

The V gene is TRBV11-2, the J gene TRBJ2-1; 10 nucleotides match TRBD2. This CDR3 contains 18 residues. The J segment lost 6 bases and the V segment lost 3 bases, leaving 14 bases of the junction unmatched. Looked up from germline, CDR1 is SGHAT and CDR2 is FQNNGV. CDR3 amino acids: CASSFFAVSTSGTNEQFF. The DNA for the CDR3 is TGTGCCAGCAGCTTTTTTGCCGTGTCCACTAGCGGGACCAATGAGCAGTTCTTC.

The chain combines TRBV19 with TRBJ2-1; D is unresolved. Between the trimmed V and J ends, which lost 7 bases and 4 bases, there was a span of 11 bases. CDR1 and CDR2 from the germline V gene are LNHDA and SQIVND (reference sequence). The CDR3 contains 13 residues. The CDR3 region is CASTAVEYNEQFF. The CDR3, as DNA: TGTGCCAGTACCGCGGTTGAGTACAATGAGCAGTTCTTC.

The chain couples TRBV14 to TRBJ1-2, with TRBD1 identical over 8 bases. This CDR3 has 15 residues. In germline, CDR1 is SGHDN, CDR2 FVKESK. Trimming removed 0 bases from V and 8 bases from J; junction bases left unmatched: 8. The CDR3 here is CASSQDPAGGLGYTF. CDR3 bases: TGTGCCAGCAGCCAAGATCCCGCAGGGGGCCTCGGCTACACCTTC.

The genes are TRBV28 and TRBJ2-7; tentative D call: TRBD2 (5 bases). Germline CDR1 is MDHEN and CDR2 is SYDVKM. V lost 1 base and J 7 bases, leaving 11 bases between the germline ends. The CDR3 contains 13 residues. The CDR3 spells CASSLSPQREQYF. In DNA form, the CDR3 reads TGTGCCAGCAGTTTATCTCCCCAGCGGGAGCAGTACTTC. The complete variable domain, with remaining parts taken from reference TRBV28 and TRBJ2-7, reads DVKVTQSSRYLVKRTGEKVFLECVQDMDHENMFWYRQDPGLGLRLIYFSYDVKMKEKGDIPEGYSVSREKKERFSLILESASTNQTSMYLCASSLSPQREQYFGPGTRLTVT.

The genes are TRBV19 and TRBJ1-4, with 12 positions matching TRBD1. The germline V gene encodes CDR1 LNHDA and CDR2 SQIVND (reference sequence). The CDR3 totals 17 residues. Trimming removed 10 bases from V and 6 bases from J; junction bases left unmatched: 15. The CDR3 sequence: CATRRDRGQIRYEKLFF. The DNA of the CDR3 is TGTGCCACCCGACGGGACAGGGGGCAAATTCGATATGAAAAACTGTTTTTT.

J is TRBJ2-7 and V is TRBV5-1, with TRBD1 identical over 11 bases. The length of the CDR3 is 16 residues. Germline CDR1 SGHRS, CDR2 YFSETQ. V lost 5 bases to trimming and J lost 2 bases; unmatched junction nucleotides: 9. The CDR3 DNA is TGCGCCAGCAGGGCTCTTGGGACAGGGGGGGCCTACGAGCAGTACTTC. Protein: CASRALGTGGAYEQYF. The variable domain in full, with the rest retrieved from reference TRBV5-1 and TRBJ2-7, is KAGVTQTPRYLIKTRGQQVTLSCSPISGHRSVSWYQQTPGQGLQFLFEYFSETQRNKGNFPGRFSGRQFSNSRSEMNVSTLELGDSALYLCASRALGTGGAYEQYFGPGTRLTVT.